Shown below are 6 T cell receptor beta chains from a single sample sequenced in a study of blood T cell repertoires in COVID-19. Repertoires were generated with immunoSEQ multiplex PCR, while TCRdb's copy carries only in-frame clones and drops some. This repertoire shows 350,000 to 400,000 clones, under 90% found once; its top ten account for 1.7%. Sequenced material: PBMCs or T cells enriched from blood (not recorded which). These receptors were taken from a woman aged 30 to 39 who had recovered from COVID-19.

The chain is built from TRBV11-3 and TRBJ2-5, with a possible D match to TRBD1 (5 bases). CDR1 is SGHNT and CDR2 is YENEEA in the germline V gene. Trimming shortened V by 5 bases and J by 3 bases, and 7 bases separated the two germline ends. The CDR3 spans 12 residues. CDR3 in amino acids: CASSRQKETQYF. The CDR3 DNA sequence: TGTGCCAGCAGCCGACAGAAAGAGACCCAGTACTTC.

The J gene is TRBJ2-7, the V gene TRBV7-9; D may be TRBD2 (7 bases). V lost 5 bases and J 3 bases, leaving 14 bases between the germline ends. The CDR3 contains 14 residues. CDR1 is SEHNR, CDR2 FQNEAQ, per germline (reference sequence). CDR3: CASSPWGGYYEQYF. The CDR3 DNA is TGTGCCAGCAGCCCCTGGGGGGGCTACTACGAGCAGTACTTC. Full variable domain (remainder filled in from reference TRBV7-9 and TRBJ2-7): DTGVSQNPRHKITKRGQNVTFRCDPISEHNRLYWYRQTLGQGPEFLTYFQNEAQLEKSRLLSDRFSAERPKGSFSTLEIQRTEQGDSAMYLCASSPWGGYYEQYFGPGTRLTVT.

This chain joins TRBV7-2 and TRBJ1-1; the D gene is possibly TRBD1 (6 bases). The CDR3 contains 13 residues. The V gene's germline CDR1 is SGHTA and CDR2 FQGNSA. V lost 4 bases and J 10 bases, leaving 16 bases between the germline ends. CDR3 region: CASSSRRTEGAFF. The DNA for the CDR3 is TGTGCCAGCAGCTCAAGACGGACAGAGGGAGCTTTCTTT.

The chain combines TRBV2 with TRBJ1-1, with TRBD1 matching over 7 bases. This CDR3 spans 14 amino acids. The V segment lost 2 bases and the J segment 3 bases; nucleotides outside the gene matches: 3. Germline V gene data show CDR1 as SNHLY and CDR2 as FYNNEI. The CDR3 region has the DNA TGTGCCAGCAGTGAACAGGGGGTGGACACTGAAGCTTTCTTT. Amino acid sequence: CASSEQGVDTEAFF. Full variable domain (outside the CDR3, taken from reference TRBV2 and TRBJ1-1): EPEVTQTPSHQVTQMGQEVILRCVPISNHLYFYWYRQILGQKVEFLVSFYNNEISEKSEIFDDQFSVERPDGSNFTLKIRSTKLEDSAMYFCASSEQGVDTEAFFGQGTRLTVV.

The rearrangement uses TRBV6-5 and TRBJ2-2; 8 bases line up with TRBD2. This CDR3 contains 14 residues. Trimming removed 8 bases from V and 6 bases from J; junction bases left unmatched: 8. Germline CDR1 reads MNHEY; CDR2 reads SVGAGI. CDR3 DNA: TGTGCCAGCGCGGGACTAGGGGTAGCCGGGGAGCTGTTTTTT. It yields the protein CASAGLGVAGELFF.

The chain joins TRBV25-1 to TRBJ2-3; no clear D. Trimming left V 3 bases short and J 2 bases short, with 6 bases between. Germline lookup yields CDR1 MGHDK and CDR2 SYGVNS. The CDR3 extends over 13 amino acids. The DNA of the CDR3 is TGTGCCAGCAGTGACCAGAACACAGATACGCAGTATTTT. Its translation is CASSDQNTDTQYF.